These 15 T cell receptor beta chains came from one sample sequenced in a study of T cells in Graves' hyperthyroidism and ophthalmopathy. Regions amplified from RNA transcripts were the TCR beta CDR3 regions. During a first-round RT-PCR of the TCR CDR3, the HTBI primer set was used. TCRdb reanalysed the multiplex PCR reads using MiXCR and keeps one entry per CDR3 protein. Seen here are about half a million distinct CDR3 sequences, 20% to 25% observed once, and the top ten hold about half. The sequenced sample consisted of blood. These receptors originate from a woman aged 70 to 79 with Graves' ophthalmopathy.

The chain is built from TRBV5-6 and TRBJ2-3; D gene ambiguous. The CDR3 length is 17 residues. The germline V gene encodes CDR1 SGHDT and CDR2 YYEEEE. Trimming removed 3 bases from V and 0 bases from J, with 17 bases in between. The CDR3 nucleotides are TGTGCCAGCAGCTCCCTTAGACAACCGCCGAGCACAGATACGCAGTATTTT. Protein: CASSSLRQPPSTDTQYF.

Only a few counts were recorded for this clonotype. This chain connects TRBV12-3 or TRBV12-4 to TRBJ2-2; possible D gene TRBD2, 5 bases. The CDR3 length is 14 residues. With 3 bases removed from V and 4 bases from J, the gap between germline ends came to 9 bases. CDR3 coding DNA: TGTGCCAGCAGTTTTCTCCGGGGCACCGGGGAGCTGTTTTTT. This sequence encodes CASSFLRGTGELFF.

This clonotype was recorded at least ten times. The J gene is TRBJ1-1, the V gene TRBV6-6; D unresolved. The CDR3 consists of 15 residues. Germline V lookup: CDR1 MNHNY, CDR2 SVGAGI (reference sequence). Trimming left V 0 bases short and J 0 bases short, with 8 bases between. CDR3 in amino acids: CASSYSEGMNTEAFF. Written as DNA, the CDR3 is TGTGCCAGCAGTTACTCGGAGGGCATGAACACTGAAGCTTTCTTT.

There are a few counts of this clonotype. The chain has TRBV5-1 and TRBJ2-3; D unresolved. Per germline, CDR1 SGHRS and CDR2 YFSETQ. V lost 6 bases and J 6 bases, leaving 17 bases between the germline ends. The CDR3 is made up of 14 amino acids. The CDR3 sequence is CASTRARVDDTQYF. DNA of the CDR3: TGCGCCAGCACCCGGGCCCGGGTGGACGATACGCAGTATTTT.

This clonotype was recorded a few times. The CDR3 reads CASGLVVGQNNQPQHF. The CDR3 region has the DNA TGTGCTAGTGGTTTGGTAGTCGGACAGAACAATCAGCCCCAGCATTTT. This rearrangement joins TRBV12-5 to TRBJ1-5; weak D call: TRBD1 (6 bases). V lost 0 bases and J lost 3, with 12 bases in between. CDR1 is LGHNT, CDR2 FRNRAP, per germline. The CDR3 has 16 amino acids.

V and J are TRBV6-1 and TRBJ2-7; D may be TRBD1 (5 bases). This CDR3 region has 13 residues. CDR1 is MNHNS, CDR2 SASEGT, per germline. V lost 7 bases, J lost 5 bases, and 15 bases lay in between. The CDR3 sequence is CASKGELVHEQYF. The CDR3, as DNA: TGTGCCAGCAAAGGGGAACTCGTCCACGAGCAGTACTTC.

The chain recombines TRBV20-1 with TRBJ2-4; D possibly corresponds to TRBD1 (6 bases). V was pared by 6 bases and J by 1 base, with 16 bases between. Germline CDR1 and CDR2: DFQATT and SNEGSKA (reference sequence). The CDR3 totals 15 residues. The CDR3 loop is CSADLQGRAKNIQYF. The CDR3 DNA reads as TGCAGTGCCGACCTACAGGGAAGGGCCAAAAACATTCAGTACTTC.

CDR3 in DNA: TGCGCCAGCAGCTTGGTTGGGGGTTCCAATGAGCAGTTCTTC. It encodes CASSLVGGSNEQFF. The V and J genes are TRBV5-1 and TRBJ2-1; D could derive from TRBD1 or TRBD2 (5 bases each). Trimming pared 0 bases from V and 6 bases from J, leaving 10 bases between. The CDR3 totals 14 residues. The V gene's germline CDR1 is SGHRS and CDR2 YFSETQ. The full variable domain, completed using reference TRBV5-1 and TRBJ2-1, is KAGVTQTPRYLIKTRGQQVTLSCSPISGHRSVSWYQQTPGQGLQFLFEYFSETQRNKGNFPGRFSGRQFSNSRSEMNVSTLELGDSALYLCASSLVGGSNEQFFGPGTRLTVL.

This chain uses TRBV28 with TRBJ2-5, with D maybe TRBD2 (5 bases). The CDR3 is 11 residues long. CDR1 is MDHEN, CDR2 SYDVKM, per germline. The V end lost 3 bases, the J end lost 11 bases, and 10 bases lay between the germline ends. The CDR3 sequence: CASSFEGSQYF. The CDR3 nucleotides read TGTGCCAGCAGTTTTGAGGGTAGTCAGTACTTC.

This sequence joins TRBV6-2 or TRBV6-3 and TRBJ1-1; 7 positions agree with TRBD1. Germline V gene sequence: CDR1 MNHEY, CDR2 SVGEGT. The CDR3 extends over 14 amino acids. The V gene end was trimmed by 4 bases and the J gene end by 4 bases; junction bases not matched to a gene: 6. The CDR3 sequence is CASSWAGGLTEAFF. The CDR3 DNA reads as TGTGCCAGCAGTTGGGCAGGGGGGCTCACTGAAGCTTTCTTT.

CDR3 sequence (DNA): TGTGCCACCAGGGAAACCTCAGGGGATAATTCACCCCTCCACTTT. Translating it yields CATRETSGDNSPLHF. The chain recombines TRBV15 with TRBJ1-6; D might be TRBD1 (6 bases). Germline V gives CDR1 LNHNV, CDR2 YYDKDF (reference sequence). This CDR3 region has 15 residues. V lost 6 bases and J 5 bases, leaving 14 bases between the germline ends. Filled out from reference TRBV15 and TRBJ1-6, the complete variable domain reads DAMVIQNPRYQVTQFGKPVTLSCSQTLNHNVMYWYQQKSSQAPKLLFHYYDKDFNNEADTPDNFQSRRPNTSFCFLDIRSPGLGDTAMYLCATRETSGDNSPLHFGNGTRLTVT.

Note on this clonotype: The conserved phenylalanine or tryptophan normally closing the CDR3 is absent here, so this likely arose from a read error. V gene TRBV5-1 combines with J gene TRBJ1-1; D is perhaps TRBD1 (5 bases). V lost 5 bases and J 3 bases, leaving 14 bases between the germline ends. Germline loops: CDR1 SGHRS, CDR2 YFSETQ. The CDR3 runs 14 residues. CDR3 amino acids: CASRGSGRDTEAFL. CDR3 sequence (DNA): TGCGCCAGCAGGGGCTCAGGGCGGGACACTGAAGCTTTCCTT.

In its sample, this clonotype was seen many times. This chain connects TRBV12-3 or TRBV12-4 to TRBJ2-3; D is ambiguous. There are 14 residues in the CDR3. The V gene lost 3 bases and the J gene lost 3 bases, with 10 bases spanning the gap. CDR3 in amino acids: CASSFRGGTDTQYF. In nucleotides, the CDR3 is TGTGCCAGCAGTTTTAGAGGCGGTACAGATACGCAGTATTTT.

CDR3: CASSVRTLRGGEQYF. Here the CDR3 DNA reads TGTGCCAGCAGCGTTCGGACTCTCCGGGGGGGCGAGCAGTACTTC. The chain uses TRBV3-1 and TRBJ2-7; TRBD2 matches 8 bases. Germline CDR1 LGHDT, CDR2 YNNKEL (reference sequence). CDR3 length: 15 amino acids. V lost 5 bases to trimming and J lost 6 bases; unmatched junction nucleotides: 12.

This clonotype was observed a handful of times. This chain connects TRBV7-2 to TRBJ1-5; no reliable D call. The CDR3 totals 15 residues. CDR1 and CDR2 (germline): SGHTA, FQGNSA. Trimming left V 2 bases short and J 3 bases short, with 11 bases between. The DNA of the CDR3 is TGTGCCAGCAGCTTATCCCCGGCCACCAATCAGCCCCAGCATTTT. It yields the protein CASSLSPATNQPQHF.